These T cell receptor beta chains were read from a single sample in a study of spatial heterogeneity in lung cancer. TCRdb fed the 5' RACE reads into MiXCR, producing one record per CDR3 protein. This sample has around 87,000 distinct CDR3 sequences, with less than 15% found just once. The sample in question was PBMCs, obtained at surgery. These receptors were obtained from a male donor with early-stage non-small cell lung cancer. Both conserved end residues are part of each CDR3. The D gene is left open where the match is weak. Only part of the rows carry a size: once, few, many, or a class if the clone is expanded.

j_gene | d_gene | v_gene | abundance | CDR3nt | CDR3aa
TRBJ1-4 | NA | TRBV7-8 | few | TGTGCCAGCAGCCGAAACATCCAGGGTCGGGGTGAAAAACTGTTTTTT | CASSRNIQGRGEKLFF
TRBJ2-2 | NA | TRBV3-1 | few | TGTGCCAGCAGCCAAGTTTCTAGGTTGAGCAGGCCGAACACCGGGGAGCTGTTTTTT | CASSQVSRLSRPNTGELFF
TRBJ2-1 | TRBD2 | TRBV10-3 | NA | TGTGCCATCAGTGAATCTGGGCTAGCGGGAGCTTGGTTCTTC | CAISESGLAGAWFF
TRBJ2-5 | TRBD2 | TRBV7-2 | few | TGTGCCAGCAGCGCTAGCGGGACCTTAGAGACCCAGTACTTC | CASSASGTLETQYF
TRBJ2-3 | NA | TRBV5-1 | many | TGCGCCAGCAGTCAGTTAAGTAGCACAGATACGCAGTATTTT | CASSQLSSTDTQYF
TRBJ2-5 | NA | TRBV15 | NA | TGTGCCACCAGCAGAGATTTTGCTTTTAGTCGGAGCCAAGAGACCCAGTACTTC | CATSRDFAFSRSQETQYF
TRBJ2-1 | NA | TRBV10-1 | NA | TGCGCCAGCAGTGAGTCGGGCAGAGCCCACAATGAGCAGTTCTTC | CASSESGRAHNEQFF
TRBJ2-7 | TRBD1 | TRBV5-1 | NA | TGCGCCAGCAGCCCCTACACTCGGACAGGGGCGCGCGACGAGCAGTACTTC | CASSPYTRTGARDEQYF
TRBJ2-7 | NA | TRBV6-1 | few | TGTGCCAGCAGTACCGCTCGGGCGGCCTACGAGCAGTACTTC | CASSTARAAYEQYF
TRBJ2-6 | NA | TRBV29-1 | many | TGCAGCGCCCAGCCATCCGGGGCCAACGTCCTGACTTTC | CSAQPSGANVLTF
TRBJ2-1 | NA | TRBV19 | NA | TGTGCCAGTAGTATTGGGTGGGCCCAGTTCTTC | CASSIGWAQFF
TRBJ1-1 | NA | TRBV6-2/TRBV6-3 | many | TGTGCCAGCAGTAGGCAGGGCAACACTGAAGCTTTCTTT | CASSRQGNTEAFF
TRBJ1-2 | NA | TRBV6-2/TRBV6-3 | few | TGTGCCAGCAGCAAGGGCTCGACAGGAGGTTATGGCTACACCTTC | CASSKGSTGGYGYTF
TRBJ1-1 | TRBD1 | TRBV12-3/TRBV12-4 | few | TGTGCCAGCAGTCGACAGGGACAGGGGTCAACTGAAGCTTTCTTT | CASSRQGQGSTEAFF
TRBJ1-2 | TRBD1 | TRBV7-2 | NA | TGTGCCAGCAGCCCTGACAGGGGGGGCTATGGCTACACCTTC | CASSPDRGGYGYTF
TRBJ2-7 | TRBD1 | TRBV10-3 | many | TGTGCCATCAGTCCGACCCGGGACAGCACCTACGAGCAGTACTTC | CAISPTRDSTYEQYF
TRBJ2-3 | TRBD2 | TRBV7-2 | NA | TGTGCCAGCAGCTTAGCGACCCAGCGGGGGGGCTTGAGCACAGATACGCAGTATTTT | CASSLATQRGGLSTDTQYF
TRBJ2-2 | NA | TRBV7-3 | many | TGTGCCAGCAGCCCCACCGGGGCGGGCGGGGAGCTGTTTTTT | CASSPTGAGGELFF
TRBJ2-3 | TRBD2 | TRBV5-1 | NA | TGCGCCAGCAGCTGGTATAGCGGGGCAGATACGCAGTATTTT | CASSWYSGADTQYF
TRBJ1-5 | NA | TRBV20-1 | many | TGCAGTGCTAGGGGAGGGCTCAATCAGCCCCAGCATTTT | CSARGGLNQPQHF
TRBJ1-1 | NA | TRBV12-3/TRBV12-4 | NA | TGTGCCAGCAGTTTTAGGGAACAGGGCACTGAAGCTTTCTTT | CASSFREQGTEAFF
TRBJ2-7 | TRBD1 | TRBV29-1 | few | TGCAGCGTTTTAGGAGGGACAGGGATCGAGCAGTACTTC | CSVLGGTGIEQYF
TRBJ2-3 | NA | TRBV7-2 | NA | TGTGCCAGCAGCCCCCGCGGAGCCACAGATACGCAGTATTTT | CASSPRGATDTQYF
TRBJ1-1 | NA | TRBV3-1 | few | TGTGCCAGCAGCCACGAGCGACGGGCTGAAGCTTTCTTT | CASSHERRAEAFF
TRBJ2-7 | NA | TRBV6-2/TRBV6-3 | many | NA | CASSYFGPSSYEQYF
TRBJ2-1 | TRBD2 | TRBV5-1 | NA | TGCGCCAGCAGCTTGTCGGGAGGTAATGATGAGCAGTTCTTC | CASSLSGGNDEQFF
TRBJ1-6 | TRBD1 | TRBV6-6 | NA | TGTGCCAGCAGTTACCCGACAGGGGGCGAACCTTCACCCCTCCACTTT | CASSYPTGGEPSPLHF
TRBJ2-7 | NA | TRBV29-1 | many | TGCAGCGTTCTAGGGGACTCCTACGAGCAGTACTTC | CSVLGDSYEQYF